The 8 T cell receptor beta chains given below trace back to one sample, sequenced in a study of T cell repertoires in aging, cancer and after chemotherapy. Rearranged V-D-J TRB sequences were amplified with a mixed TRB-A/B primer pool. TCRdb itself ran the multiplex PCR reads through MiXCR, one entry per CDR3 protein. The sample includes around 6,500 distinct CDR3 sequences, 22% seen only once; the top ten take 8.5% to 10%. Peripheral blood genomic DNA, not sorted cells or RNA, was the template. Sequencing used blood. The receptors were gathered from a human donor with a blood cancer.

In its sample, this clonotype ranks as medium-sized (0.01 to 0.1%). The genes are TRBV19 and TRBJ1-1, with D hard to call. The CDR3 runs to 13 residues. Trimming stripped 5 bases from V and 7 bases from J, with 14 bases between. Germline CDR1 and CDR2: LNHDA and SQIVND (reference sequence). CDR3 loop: CASSYRVPGEAFF. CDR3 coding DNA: TGTGCCAGTAGTTACCGCGTTCCGGGTGAAGCTTTCTTT.

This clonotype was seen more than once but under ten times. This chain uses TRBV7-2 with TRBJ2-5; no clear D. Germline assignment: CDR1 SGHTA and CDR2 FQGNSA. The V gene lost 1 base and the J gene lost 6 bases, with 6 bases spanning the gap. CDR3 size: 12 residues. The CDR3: CASSLDGKTQYF. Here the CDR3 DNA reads TGTGCCAGCAGCTTAGATGGAAAGACCCAGTACTTC.

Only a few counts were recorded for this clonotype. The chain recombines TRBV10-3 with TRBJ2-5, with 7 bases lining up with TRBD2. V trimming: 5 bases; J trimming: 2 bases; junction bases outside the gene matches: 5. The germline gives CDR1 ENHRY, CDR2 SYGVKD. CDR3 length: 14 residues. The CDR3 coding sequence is TGTGCCATCAGTTCTCCGGGACTACAAGAGACCCAGTACTTC. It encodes CAISSPGLQETQYF.

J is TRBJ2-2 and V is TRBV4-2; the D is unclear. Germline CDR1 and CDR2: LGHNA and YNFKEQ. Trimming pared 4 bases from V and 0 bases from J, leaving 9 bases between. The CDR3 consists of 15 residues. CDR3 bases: TGTGCCAGCAGCCTCTATGACACGAACACCGGGGAGCTGTTTTTT. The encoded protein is CASSLYDTNTGELFF.

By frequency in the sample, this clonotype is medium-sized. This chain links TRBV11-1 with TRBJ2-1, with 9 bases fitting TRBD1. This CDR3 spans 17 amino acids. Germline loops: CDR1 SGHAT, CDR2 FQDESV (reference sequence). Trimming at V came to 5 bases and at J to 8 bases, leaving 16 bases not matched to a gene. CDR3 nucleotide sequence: TGTGCCAGCAGCCTCCGAGGAGGGACAGGGCCATGGGATGAGCAGTTCTTC. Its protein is CASSLRGGTGPWDEQFF.

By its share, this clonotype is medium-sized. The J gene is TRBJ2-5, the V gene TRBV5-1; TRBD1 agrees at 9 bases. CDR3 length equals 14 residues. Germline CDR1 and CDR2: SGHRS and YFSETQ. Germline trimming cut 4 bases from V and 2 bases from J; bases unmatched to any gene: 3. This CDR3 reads CASSTGTGQETQYF. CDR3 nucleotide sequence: TGCGCCAGCAGCACCGGGACAGGGCAAGAGACCCAGTACTTC. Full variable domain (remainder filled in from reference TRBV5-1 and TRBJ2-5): KAGVTQTPRYLIKTRGQQVTLSCSPISGHRSVSWYQQTPGQGLQFLFEYFSETQRNKGNFPGRFSGRQFSNSRSEMNVSTLELGDSALYLCASSTGTGQETQYFGPGTRLLVL.

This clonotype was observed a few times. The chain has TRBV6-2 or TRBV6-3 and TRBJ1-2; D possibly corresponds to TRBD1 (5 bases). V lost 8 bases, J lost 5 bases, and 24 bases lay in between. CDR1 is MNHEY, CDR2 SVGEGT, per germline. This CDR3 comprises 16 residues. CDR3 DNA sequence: TGTGCCAGCGGTTCAGGTGGGGGACCGGCAGGGTATGGCTACACCTTC. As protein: CASGSGGGPAGYGYTF.

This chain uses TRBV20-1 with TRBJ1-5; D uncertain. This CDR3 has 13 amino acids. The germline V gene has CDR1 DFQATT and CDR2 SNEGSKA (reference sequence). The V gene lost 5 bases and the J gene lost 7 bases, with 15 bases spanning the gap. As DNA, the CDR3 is TGCAGTGCTTACCGGCGGGGAGCCCAGCCCCAGCATTTT. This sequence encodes CSAYRRGAQPQHF.